This T cell receptor beta chain emerged from a study of cytomegalovirus exposure and HLA in healthy donors. Findings and caveats of the study: Presence/absence analyses treated sequencing depth as roughly uniform across donors. DRB1 showed the most TCR associations and HLA-C the fewest in a later analysis, as rates varied by HLA locus. Cytomegalovirus-associated TCR beta chains were listed, numbering 150 to 200.

Details on this clone: What it binds is not known.

The CDR3 covers 14 residues. V was pared by 2 bases and J by 5 bases, with 5 bases of the junction left unmatched. The germline V gene encodes CDR1 SGHTA and CDR2 FQGNSA. Though probably carrying unrecorded immune exposures, donors were nominally healthy at sampling. Primers for the PCR totalled 60 Vbeta and 13 Jbeta. The method was immunoSEQ multiplex PCR; TCRdb's version includes in-frame clones alone and lacks a portion of them. The listing records 200,000 to 250,000 clones. The specimen sequenced was PBMCs. This TCR was recovered from a girl under 10 years old in good health and CMV-seropositive. The rearrangement links TRBV7-2 to TRBJ2-5; the match to TRBD1 covers 7 bases. The CDR3 DNA reads as TGTGCCAGCAGCTTAAAACAGGGGCTGGAGACCCAGTACTTC. Translated: CASSLKQGLETQYF.